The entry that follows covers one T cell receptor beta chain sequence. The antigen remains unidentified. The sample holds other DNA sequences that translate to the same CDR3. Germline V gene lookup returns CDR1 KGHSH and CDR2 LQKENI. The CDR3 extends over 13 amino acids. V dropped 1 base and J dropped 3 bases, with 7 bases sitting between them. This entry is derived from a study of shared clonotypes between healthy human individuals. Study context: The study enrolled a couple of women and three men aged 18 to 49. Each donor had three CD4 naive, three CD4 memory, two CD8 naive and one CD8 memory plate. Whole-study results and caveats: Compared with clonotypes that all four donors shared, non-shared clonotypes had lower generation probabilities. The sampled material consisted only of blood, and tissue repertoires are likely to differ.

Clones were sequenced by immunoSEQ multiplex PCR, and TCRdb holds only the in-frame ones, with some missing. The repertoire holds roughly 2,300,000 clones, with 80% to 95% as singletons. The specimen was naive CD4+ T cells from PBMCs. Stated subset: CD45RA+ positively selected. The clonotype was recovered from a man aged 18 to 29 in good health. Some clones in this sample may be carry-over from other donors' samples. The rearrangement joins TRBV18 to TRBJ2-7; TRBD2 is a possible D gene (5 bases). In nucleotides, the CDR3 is TGTGCCAGCTCACCACGGGGAGACTACGAGCAGTACTTC. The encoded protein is CASSPRGDYEQYF.